The clone carrying this T cell receptor (beta chain) was counted many times. The antigen is not known. One entry per CDR3 protein, called by TCRdb with MiXCR from the RT-PCR reads. The table has about 570,000 distinct CDR3 sequences, roughly 12% seen once. The germline CDR1 and CDR2 sequences are SGHTA and FQGNSA. The CDR3 sequence is 16 residues long. V lost 6 bases, J lost 5 bases, and 17 bases lay in between. The sample belongs to a study of response to subunit inactivated influenza vaccine. Study-level points and caveats: After each seasonal influenza vaccination, few new T cells are recruited, the authors suggested.

The rearrangement joins TRBV7-2 to TRBJ1-6; D might be TRBD1 (5 bases). Sequenced here: PBMCs from blood, sampled on the day of vaccination. The TCR originated in a man aged 50-59 years who received an inactivated influenza vaccine. The CDR3 nucleotides read TGTGCCAGCAGTGGAGGCAGGACACAAAATAATTCACCCCTCCACTTT. This sequence encodes CASSGGRTQNNSPLHF.